These 9 T cell receptor beta chains originate from one sample sequenced in a study of T-cell memory formation after mild COVID-19. TCRdb reprocessed the 5' RACE reads with MiXCR, giving one entry per CDR3 protein. Among fewer than 350,000 distinct CDR3 sequences listed, less than 20% were seen once. The material sequenced was PBMCs or a T cell subset sorted from them (not recorded which). These receptors all stem from a man aged 18-30 years who had mild COVID-19 (a few samples of this study predate the infection). Cell type and time point are not known.

This chain uses TRBV7-9 with TRBJ2-1; tentatively, D is TRBD2 (5 bases). Trimming removed 5 bases from V and 5 bases from J, with 10 bases in between. The germline gives CDR1 SEHNR, CDR2 FQNEAQ (reference sequence). The CDR3 spans 13 residues. CDR3 residues: CASSRRQNNEQFF. CDR3 bases: TGTGCCAGCAGCAGGAGGCAAAACAATGAGCAGTTCTTC. Full variable domain (outside the CDR3, taken from reference TRBV7-9 and TRBJ2-1): DTGVSQNPRHKITKRGQNVTFRCDPISEHNRLYWYRQTLGQGPEFLTYFQNEAQLEKSRLLSDRFSAERPKGSFSTLEIQRTEQGDSAMYLCASSRRQNNEQFFGPGTRLTVL.

Only a few counts were recorded for this clonotype. The chain recombines TRBV6-2 or TRBV6-3 with TRBJ1-1; no firm D call. Trimming removed 6 bases from V and 8 bases from J, with 16 bases in between. This CDR3 contains 13 residues. Germline CDR1 is MNHEY and CDR2 is SVGEGT. The chain's CDR3 is CASSPGGVGEAFF. CDR3 sequence (DNA): TGTGCCAGCAGCCCTGGTGGGGTGGGGGAAGCTTTCTTT.

This clonotype came up a few times. V is TRBV7-2 and J is TRBJ2-2, with 9 positions matching TRBD2. The CDR3 has 19 residues. CDR1 and CDR2 from the germline V gene are SGHTA and FQGNSA. V lost 0 bases, J lost 1 base, and 9 bases stayed unmatched. CDR3 in amino acids: CASSLAPPQRGVNTGELFF. CDR3 sequence (DNA): TGTGCCAGCAGCTTAGCCCCACCCCAGCGGGGGGTGAACACCGGGGAGCTGTTTTTT.

DNA of the CDR3: TGTGCCAGCAGCCTGGGCCCGAAGGATTCACCCCTCCACTTT. Translation gives CASSLGPKDSPLHF. V usage is TRBV7-3 and J usage is TRBJ1-6; D is uncertain. Germline CDR1 SGHTA, CDR2 FQGTGA. The V and J ends lost 5 bases and 8 bases respectively, with 13 bases between them. The CDR3 consists of 14 residues.

The chain recombines TRBV5-1 with TRBJ2-3; 7 positions match TRBD1. CDR1 is SGHRS, CDR2 YFSETQ, per germline. The V and J ends lost 4 bases and 3 bases, in that order; junction bases with no gene match: 8. The CDR3 sequence is 15 residues long. CDR3 residues: CASSPGQENTDTQYF. Written as DNA, the CDR3 is TGCGCCAGCAGCCCAGGACAGGAAAATACAGATACGCAGTATTTT.

A few counts support this clonotype. The J gene is TRBJ2-6, the V gene TRBV20-1, with 7 bases that match TRBD2. V shed 6 bases and J 0 bases; nucleotides not matched to a gene: 5. The V gene's germline CDR1 is DFQATT and CDR2 SNEGSKA (reference sequence). The CDR3 is 15 amino acids. CDR3 DNA: TGCAGTGCACTAGCGTCGAGCTCTGGGGCCAACGTCCTGACTTTC. Protein sequence: CSALASSSGANVLTF.

The chain has TRBV5-1 and TRBJ2-7, with TRBD1 identical over 9 bases. The CDR3 runs to 14 residues. CDR1 SGHRS and CDR2 YFSETQ come from the germline V gene. The ends lost 4 bases at V and 2 bases at J; junction bases unmatched: 4. CDR3 bases: TGCGCCAGCAGCCCGGGGGACAGGGCCTACGAGCAGTACTTC. Protein sequence: CASSPGDRAYEQYF.

There are many counts of this clonotype. The chain uses TRBV6-4 and TRBJ2-3, with 7 bases fitting TRBD1. This CDR3 is built from 15 residues. The germline gives CDR1 MRHNA, CDR2 SNTAGT. The V segment lost 0 bases and the J segment 3 bases; nucleotides outside the gene matches: 3. The CDR3 sequence: CASSDSQGSTDTQYF. The DNA of the CDR3 is TGTGCCAGCAGTGACTCACAGGGGTCAACAGATACGCAGTATTTT.

The rearrangement joins TRBV6-1 to TRBJ1-1, with 9 bases matching TRBD1. CDR1 and CDR2 from the germline V gene are MNHNS and SASEGT. The CDR3 sequence is 15 residues long. The V gene end was trimmed by 6 bases and the J gene end by 8 bases; junction bases not matched to a gene: 13. The CDR3 is CASSGAGTGFPEAFF. CDR3 DNA sequence: TGTGCCAGCAGCGGGGCCGGGACAGGGTTCCCAGAAGCTTTCTTT.